This T cell receptor (beta chain) comes out of a study of blood T cell repertoires in COVID-19. About the research overall: The samples span acute and convalescent COVID-19 from the United States, Italy and Spain. T cells, B-cell-depleted T cells, or PBMCs supplied cDNA or gDNA.

As processed by the authors: Estimation of nucleated cell counts relied on the amplification of reference gene primers. Clones were sequenced by immunoSEQ multiplex PCR, and TCRdb holds only the in-frame ones, with some missing. V, J and clone size are taken as reported in that table, and D and trimming were inferred from the DNA itself. Among about 210,000 clones listed, about 83% were seen once. The CDR3 is made up of 15 amino acids. Between the trimmed V and J ends, which lost 0 bases and 6 bases, there was a span of 15 bases. Looked up from germline, CDR1 is SGHRS and CDR2 is YFSETQ. The sample was peripheral blood. The chain couples TRBV5-1 to TRBJ1-2; a possible D gene is TRBD1 (6 bases). The sequence was obtained from a woman aged 45-60 years with active or convalescent COVID-19. CDR3 amino acids: CASSLAGQGWDGYTF. The CDR3 coding sequence is TGCGCCAGCAGCTTGGCTGGGCAGGGGTGGGATGGCTACACCTTC.